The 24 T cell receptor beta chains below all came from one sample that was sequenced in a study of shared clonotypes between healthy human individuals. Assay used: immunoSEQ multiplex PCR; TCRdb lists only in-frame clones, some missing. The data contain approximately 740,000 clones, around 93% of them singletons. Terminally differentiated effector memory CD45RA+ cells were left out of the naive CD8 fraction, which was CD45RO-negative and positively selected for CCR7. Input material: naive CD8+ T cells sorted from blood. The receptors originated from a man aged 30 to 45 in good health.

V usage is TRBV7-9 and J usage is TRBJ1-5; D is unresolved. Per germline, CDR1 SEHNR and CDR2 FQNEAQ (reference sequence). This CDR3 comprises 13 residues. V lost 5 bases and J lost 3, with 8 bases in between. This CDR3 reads CASSKSVNQPQHF. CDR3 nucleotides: TGTGCCAGCAGCAAGTCGGTCAATCAGCCCCAGCATTTT. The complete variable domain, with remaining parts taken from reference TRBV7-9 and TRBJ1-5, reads DTGVSQNPRHKITKRGQNVTFRCDPISEHNRLYWYRQTLGQGPEFLTYFQNEAQLEKSRLLSDRFSAERPKGSFSTLEIQRTEQGDSAMYLCASSKSVNQPQHFGDGTRLSIL.

The CDR3 nucleotides are TGTGCCAGCAGTGATCTTAGGGGGGGAGGTTTCACTGAAGCTTTCTTT. Translation gives CASSDLRGGGFTEAFF. V gene TRBV2 combines with J gene TRBJ1-1, with D tentatively TRBD1 (6 bases). This CDR3 spans 16 amino acids. V was pared by 3 bases and J by 4 bases, with 18 bases between. CDR1 is SNHLY, CDR2 FYNNEI, per germline.

The CDR3 DNA reads TGTGCCAGCACGAACAGGGGCGAAGGGTCGGGAGCTTTCTTT. Amino acid sequence: CASTNRGEGSGAFF. The rearrangement links TRBV6-1 to TRBJ1-1; 7 bases are a match to TRBD1. The CDR3 totals 14 residues. Germline V gives CDR1 MNHNS, CDR2 SASEGT. The V and J ends lost 7 bases and 10 bases, in that order; junction bases with no gene match: 15.

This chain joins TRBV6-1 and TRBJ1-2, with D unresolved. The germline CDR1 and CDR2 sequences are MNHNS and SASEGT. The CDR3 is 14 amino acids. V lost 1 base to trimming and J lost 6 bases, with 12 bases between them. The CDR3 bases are TGTGCCAGCAGTGAAGTAGGTGGTTTGGATGGCTACACCTTC. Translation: CASSEVGGLDGYTF.

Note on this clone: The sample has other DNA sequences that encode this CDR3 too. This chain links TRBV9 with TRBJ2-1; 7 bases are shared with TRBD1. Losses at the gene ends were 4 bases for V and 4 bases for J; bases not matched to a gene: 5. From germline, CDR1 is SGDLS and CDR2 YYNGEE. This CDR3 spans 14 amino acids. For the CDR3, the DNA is TGTGCCAGCAGCCCCGGGACAGCTTACAATGAGCAGTTCTTC. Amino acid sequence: CASSPGTAYNEQFF.

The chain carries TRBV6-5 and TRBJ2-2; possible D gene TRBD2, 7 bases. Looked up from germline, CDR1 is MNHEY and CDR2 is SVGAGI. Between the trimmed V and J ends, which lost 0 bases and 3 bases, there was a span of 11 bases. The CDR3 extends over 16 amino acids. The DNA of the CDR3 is TGTGCCAGCAGTTACTCGACGGGGGGCGACACCGGGGAGCTGTTTTTT. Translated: CASSYSTGGDTGELFF.

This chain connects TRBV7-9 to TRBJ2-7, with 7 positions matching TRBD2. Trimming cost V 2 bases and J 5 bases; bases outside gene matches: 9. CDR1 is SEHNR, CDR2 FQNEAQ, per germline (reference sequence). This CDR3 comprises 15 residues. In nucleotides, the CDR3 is TGTGCCAGCAGCTTATCGCCTAGCGGTCAGGACGAGCAGTACTTC. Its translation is CASSLSPSGQDEQYF.

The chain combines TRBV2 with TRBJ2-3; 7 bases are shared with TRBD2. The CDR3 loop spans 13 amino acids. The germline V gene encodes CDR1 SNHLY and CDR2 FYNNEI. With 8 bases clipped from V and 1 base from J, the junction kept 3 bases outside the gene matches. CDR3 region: CASPGGGTDTQYF. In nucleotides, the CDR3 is TGTGCCAGCCCGGGGGGAGGCACAGATACGCAGTATTTT.

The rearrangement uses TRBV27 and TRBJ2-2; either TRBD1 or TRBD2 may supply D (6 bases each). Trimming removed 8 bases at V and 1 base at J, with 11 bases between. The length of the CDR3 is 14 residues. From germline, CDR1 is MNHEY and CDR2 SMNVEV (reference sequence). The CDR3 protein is CASRKGGNTGELFF. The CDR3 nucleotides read TGTGCCAGCCGAAAGGGGGGGAACACCGGGGAGCTGTTTTTT.

The CDR3 sequence: CASITGGLAYEQYF. The CDR3 bases are TGTGCCAGCATCACAGGGGGTCTAGCCTACGAGCAGTACTTC. The V gene is TRBV2, the J gene TRBJ2-7, with 8 bases that match TRBD1. In germline, CDR1 is SNHLY, CDR2 FYNNEI. This CDR3 region has 14 residues. V gave up 7 bases and J gave up 2 bases; unmatched junction bases: 7.

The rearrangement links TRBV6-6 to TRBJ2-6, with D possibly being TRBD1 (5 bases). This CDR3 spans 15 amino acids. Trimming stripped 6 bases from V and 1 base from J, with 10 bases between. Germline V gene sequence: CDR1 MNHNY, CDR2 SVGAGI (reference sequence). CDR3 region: CASSPYRSGANVLTF. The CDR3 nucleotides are TGTGCCAGCAGCCCATACAGGTCTGGGGCCAACGTCCTGACTTTC.

Here the CDR3 reads CASSLLSTDTQYF. The CDR3 DNA reads TGTGCCAGCAGCTTACTTAGCACAGATACGCAGTATTTT. The chain couples TRBV7-2 to TRBJ2-3; D unclear. This CDR3 has 13 amino acids. The V end was cut by 2 bases, the J end by 0 bases, with 3 bases between. Germline V lookup: CDR1 SGHTA, CDR2 FQGNSA.

The CDR3 is CASSPPAQRDTQYF. The CDR3 coding sequence is TGTGCCAGCTCACCTCCGGCCCAGCGGGATACGCAGTATTTT. The gene calls are TRBV18 and TRBJ2-3; TRBD2 is a possible D gene (5 bases). Germline-derived CDR1 and CDR2 are KGHSH and LQKENI. The V and J ends lost 3 bases and 6 bases respectively, with 13 bases between them. The CDR3 has 14 amino acids.

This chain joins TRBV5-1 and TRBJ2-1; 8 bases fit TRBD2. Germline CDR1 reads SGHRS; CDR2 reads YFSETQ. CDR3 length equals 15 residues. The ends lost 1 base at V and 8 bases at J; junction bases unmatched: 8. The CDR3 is CASSLMVSGGDEQFF. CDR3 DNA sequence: TGCGCCAGCAGCTTGATGGTGTCGGGAGGGGATGAGCAGTTCTTC.

The DNA of the CDR3 is TGTGCCAGCAGCCCGACAGAAAACTATGGCTACACCTTC. Its protein is CASSPTENYGYTF. This chain joins TRBV7-9 and TRBJ1-2; maybe TRBD1 (5 bases). Germline CDR1 is SEHNR and CDR2 is FQNEAQ (reference sequence). The CDR3 totals 13 residues. Trimming left V 5 bases short and J 2 bases short, with 9 bases between.

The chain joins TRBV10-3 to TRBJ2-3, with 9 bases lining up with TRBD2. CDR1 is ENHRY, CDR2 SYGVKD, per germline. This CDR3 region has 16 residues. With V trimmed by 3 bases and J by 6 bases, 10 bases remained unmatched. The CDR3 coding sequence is TGTGCCATCAGTGATTTGGCTAGCGGGGCGAGGGATACGCAGTATTTT. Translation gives CAISDLASGARDTQYF.

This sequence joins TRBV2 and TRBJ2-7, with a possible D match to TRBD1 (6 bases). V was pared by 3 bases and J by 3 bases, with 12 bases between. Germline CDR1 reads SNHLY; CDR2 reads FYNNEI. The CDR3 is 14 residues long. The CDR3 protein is CASSEGQGNYEQYF. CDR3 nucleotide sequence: TGTGCCAGCAGTGAGGGTCAGGGGAACTACGAGCAGTACTTC.

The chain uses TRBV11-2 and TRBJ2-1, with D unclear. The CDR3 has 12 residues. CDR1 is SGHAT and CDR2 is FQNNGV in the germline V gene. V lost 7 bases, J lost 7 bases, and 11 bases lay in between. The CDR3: CASMALRNEQFF. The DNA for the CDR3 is TGTGCCAGCATGGCTCTTCGGAATGAGCAGTTCTTC.

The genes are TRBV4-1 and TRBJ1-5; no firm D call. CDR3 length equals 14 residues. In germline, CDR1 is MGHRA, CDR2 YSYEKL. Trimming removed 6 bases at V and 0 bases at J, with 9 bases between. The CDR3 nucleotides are TGCGCCAGCAGTCACAGTAATAGCAATCAGCCCCAGCATTTT. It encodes CASSHSNSNQPQHF.

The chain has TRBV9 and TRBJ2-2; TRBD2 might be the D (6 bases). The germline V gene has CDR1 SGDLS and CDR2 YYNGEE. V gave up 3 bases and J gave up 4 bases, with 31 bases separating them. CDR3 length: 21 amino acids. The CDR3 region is CASSADPWQGEAGFPTGELFF. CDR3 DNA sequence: TGTGCCAGCAGCGCGGACCCTTGGCAGGGCGAAGCGGGCTTCCCCACCGGGGAGCTGTTTTTT. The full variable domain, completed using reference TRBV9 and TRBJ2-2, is DSGVTQTPKHLITATGQRVTLRCSPRSGDLSVYWYQQSLDQGLQFLIQYYNGEERAKGNILERFSAQQFPDLHSELNLSSLELGDSALYFCASSADPWQGEAGFPTGELFFGEGSRLTVL.

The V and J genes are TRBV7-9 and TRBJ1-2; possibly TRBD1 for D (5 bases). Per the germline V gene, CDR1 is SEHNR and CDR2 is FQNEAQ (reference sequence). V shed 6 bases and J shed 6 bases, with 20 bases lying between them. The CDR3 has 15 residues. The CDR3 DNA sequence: TGTGCCAGCAGTCTCGGGGGGAAGGAGAAGGATGGCTACACCTTC. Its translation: CASSLGGKEKDGYTF.

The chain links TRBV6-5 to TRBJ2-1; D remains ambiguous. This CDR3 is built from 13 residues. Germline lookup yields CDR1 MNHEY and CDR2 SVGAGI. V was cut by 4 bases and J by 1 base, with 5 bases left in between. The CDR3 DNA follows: TGTGCCAGCAGTTCGAAATCCTACAATGAGCAGTTCTTC. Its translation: CASSSKSYNEQFF.

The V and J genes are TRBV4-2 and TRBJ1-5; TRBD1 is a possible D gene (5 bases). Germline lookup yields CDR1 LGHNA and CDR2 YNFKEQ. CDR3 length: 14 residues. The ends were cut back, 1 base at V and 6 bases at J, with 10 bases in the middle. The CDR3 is CASSQVGEAQPQHF. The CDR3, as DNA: TGTGCCAGCAGCCAAGTGGGGGAGGCTCAGCCCCAGCATTTT.

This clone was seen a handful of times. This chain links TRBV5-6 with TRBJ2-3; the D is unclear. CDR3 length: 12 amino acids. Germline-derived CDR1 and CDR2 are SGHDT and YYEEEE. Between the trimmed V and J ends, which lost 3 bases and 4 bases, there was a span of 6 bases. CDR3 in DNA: TGTGCCAGCAGCTCCCTAGCAGATACGCAGTATTTT. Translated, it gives CASSSLADTQYF.